This T cell receptor beta chain was documented in a study of T cells in Graves' hyperthyroidism and ophthalmopathy. Overall study context: Peripheral blood was acquired at first diagnosis, ahead of any therapy whatsoever.

This CDR3 region has 18 residues. V was trimmed by 0 bases and J by 0 bases, leaving 15 bases between them. Germline lookup yields CDR1 SQVTM and CDR2 ANQGSEA. The investigators amplified TCR beta CDR3 regions from RNA transcripts. When the TCR CDR3 underwent first-round RT-PCR, the HTBI primer set was used. TCRdb ran MiXCR on the multiplex PCR reads and lists one entry per CDR3 protein. Of a few hundred thousand distinct CDR3 sequences detected, more than 11% appear once; the ten largest clones hold approximately 5.7%. This clonotype was detected ten times or more. Clinicians diagnosed patients from clinical symptoms, serum thyroxine and TRAb, thyroid ultrasound and orbital computed tomography. First hyperthyroidism diagnosis is when the blood sample was obtained, before any ophthalmopathy symptoms. Cells are PBMCs isolated from over 7.5 ml of fresh blood.

This TCR was recovered from a woman aged 25-40 years with Graves' hyperthyroidism that later progressed to Graves' ophthalmopathy. Material: blood. The chain carries TRBV29-1 and TRBJ2-6; no firm D call. CDR3 sequence reads: CSVEDTKPQVSGANVLTF. CDR3 nucleotides: TGCAGCGTTGAAGATACGAAGCCCCAAGTCTCTGGGGCCAACGTCCTGACTTTC.